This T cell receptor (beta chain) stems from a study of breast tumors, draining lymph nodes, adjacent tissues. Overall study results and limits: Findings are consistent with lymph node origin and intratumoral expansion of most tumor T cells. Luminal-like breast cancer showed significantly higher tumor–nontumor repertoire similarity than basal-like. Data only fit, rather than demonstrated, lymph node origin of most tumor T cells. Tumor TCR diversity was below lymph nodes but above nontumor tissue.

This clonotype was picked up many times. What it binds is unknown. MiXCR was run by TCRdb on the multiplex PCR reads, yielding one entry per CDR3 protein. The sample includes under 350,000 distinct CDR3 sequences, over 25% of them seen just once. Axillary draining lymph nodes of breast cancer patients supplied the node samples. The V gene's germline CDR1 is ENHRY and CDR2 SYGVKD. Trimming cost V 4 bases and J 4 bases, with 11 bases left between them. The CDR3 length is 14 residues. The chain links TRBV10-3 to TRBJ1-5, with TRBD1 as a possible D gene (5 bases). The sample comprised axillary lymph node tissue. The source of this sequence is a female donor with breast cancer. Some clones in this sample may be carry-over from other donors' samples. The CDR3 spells CAISASQGNQPQHF. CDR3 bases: TGTGCCATCAGTGCGTCGCAGGGAAATCAGCCCCAGCATTTT.